This T cell receptor beta chain was obtained from a study of blood T cell repertoires in COVID-19. In the study overall: Both acute and convalescent COVID-19 samples were obtained from the United States, Italy and Spain. PBMCs, B-cell-depleted T cells, or T cells were the source of the cDNA or gDNA that made up the material.

Authors' processing steps: Counts of nucleated cells, estimated from reference gene primer amplification, were obtained. Assay used: immunoSEQ multiplex PCR; TCRdb lists only in-frame clones, some missing. V and J calls and clone size come straight from that table; D and trimming were deduced from the DNA. The data hold roughly 32,000 clones, with approximately 85% observed a single time. V lost 0 bases, J lost 2 bases, and 2 bases stayed unmatched. The CDR3 is made up of 15 amino acids. From germline, CDR1 is SGHAT and CDR2 FQNNGV. The origin of this receptor is a man aged 80 or over with active COVID-19. The sequenced sample was peripheral blood. V and J are TRBV11-2 and TRBJ2-7; TRBD2 aligns across 9 bases. The CDR3 loop is CASSLDPSGAYEQYF. In nucleotides, the CDR3 is TGTGCCAGCAGCTTAGATCCTAGCGGGGCCTACGAGCAGTACTTC.